This entry describes one T cell receptor beta chain. Its specificity is not known. The germline CDR1 and CDR2 sequences are MNHEY and SVGAGI. Trimming left V 2 bases short and J 3 bases short, with 11 bases between. CDR3 size: 14 residues. The data stem from a study of neoadjuvant nivolumab and ipilimumab in lung cancer. The study, taken as a whole, reports: Pretherapy blood TCR richness correlated positively with resected tumor richness.

The assay was immunoSEQ multiplex PCR, and TCRdb's table has in-frame clones only and misses some. The sample includes thousands of clones, about nine tenths of them seen just once. The sequence was obtained from an adult with non-small cell lung cancer. The sequenced sample was adjacent normal lung tissue, obtained after neoadjuvant nivolumab, alone or with ipilimumab, at or shortly before surgery. V gene TRBV6-5 combines with J gene TRBJ2-7, with a possible D match to TRBD2 (5 bases). CDR3 sequence reads: CASSYAGIGYEQYF. The CDR3 nucleotides read TGTGCCAGCAGTTACGCCGGGATAGGCTACGAGCAGTACTTC.